This passage covers 24 T cell receptor beta chains from one sample sequenced in a study of early T cells in non-severe SARS-CoV-2 infection. One entry per CDR3 protein, called by TCRdb with MiXCR from the 5' RACE reads. This table has some 40,000 distinct CDR3 sequences, roughly 5% appearing once. The sample was whole blood. The receptors originated from an adult who was a healthcare worker with PCR-confirmed SARS-CoV-2 infection or an uninfected control (not recorded which).

This clonotype was detected many times. This CDR3 reads CASSLDSTGRFNTF. In DNA form, the CDR3 reads TGCGCCAGCAGCTTGGATTCGACAGGGAGGTTCAACACCTTC. The rearrangement links TRBV5-1 to TRBJ1-2; 7 nucleotides line up with TRBD1. The CDR3 loop spans 14 amino acids. Germline CDR1 reads SGHRS; CDR2 reads YFSETQ. Germline trimming cut 0 bases from V and 12 bases from J; bases unmatched to any gene: 11.

This clonotype was seen repeatedly, ten times or more. The chain uses TRBV6-6 and TRBJ1-5, with no clear D. CDR1 and CDR2 (germline): MNHNY, SVGAGI (reference sequence). V lost 6 bases to trimming and J lost 6 bases, with 9 bases between them. The CDR3 spans 12 residues. In nucleotides, the CDR3 is TGTGCCAGCAGCAACCCCTCTCAGCCCCAGCATTTT. Translating it yields CASSNPSQPQHF.

This clonotype has a count of ten or more. This sequence joins TRBV12-3 or TRBV12-4 and TRBJ1-1; D might be TRBD1 (6 bases). Trimming shortened V by 8 bases and J by 1 base, and 14 bases separated the two germline ends. This CDR3 is 14 amino acids long. The CDR3 is CASRNRVPNTEAFF. The CDR3 nucleotides are TGTGCCAGCCGGAACAGGGTACCGAACACTGAAGCTTTCTTT.

This clonotype has at least ten counts. The chain employs TRBV29-1 and TRBJ2-5, with D perhaps matching TRBD2 (6 bases). The CDR3 contains 12 residues. Germline V gene lookup returns CDR1 SQVTM and CDR2 ANQGSEA. Deletions cut 7 bases from V and 3 bases from J, with 12 bases between. CDR3 amino acids: CSGRTTKETQYF. For the CDR3, the DNA is TGCAGCGGGAGGACTACGAAAGAGACCCAGTACTTC.

The chain links TRBV6-1 to TRBJ2-3; TRBD1 matches at 8 bases. The ends lost 4 bases at V and 5 bases at J; junction bases unmatched: 5. The CDR3 extends over 14 amino acids. Germline assignment: CDR1 MNHNS and CDR2 SASEGT. CDR3 nucleotides: TGTGCCAGCAGTGCACCAGGGGGCGGAGATACGCAGTATTTT. Amino acid sequence: CASSAPGGGDTQYF.

This clonotype was counted ten times or more. The chain recombines TRBV5-1 with TRBJ1-5; D is unclear. The germline V gene has CDR1 SGHRS and CDR2 YFSETQ. The CDR3 spans 15 residues. V dropped 7 bases and J dropped 4 bases, with 18 bases sitting between them. CDR3 coding DNA: TGCGCCAGCTCTGTTAGCGGTACTCGGAATCAGCCCCAGCATTTT. Its protein is CASSVSGTRNQPQHF.

This clonotype was recorded many times. This chain uses TRBV24-1 with TRBJ1-5; no clear D. Germline V gene data show CDR1 as KGHDR and CDR2 as SFDVKD. V was pared by 4 bases and J by 3 bases, with 6 bases between. CDR3 size: 13 residues. The CDR3 protein is CATSEGFNQPQHF. The CDR3 DNA reads TGTGCCACCAGTGAAGGGTTCAATCAGCCCCAGCATTTT.

This clonotype was counted only a few times. The junction and the germline gene differ at one end; a read error may be behind it. In DNA, the CDR3 is TGTGCTAGTGTTTTGTCCAGGGGGCACAATGAGCAGTTCTTC. Protein: CASVLSRGHNEQFF. The chain uses TRBV12-5 and TRBJ2-1; 8 bases align to TRBD1. This CDR3 has 14 residues. Germline CDR1 reads LGHNT; CDR2 reads FRNRAP.

This chain links TRBV6-5 with TRBJ1-2; weak D call: TRBD1 (5 bases). The CDR3 contains 14 residues. Germline-derived CDR1 and CDR2 are MNHEY and SVGAGI. Trimming shortened V by 0 bases and J by 8 bases, and 13 bases separated the two germline ends. The CDR3 DNA reads as TGTGCCAGCAGTTACTCACGCAGGGAGGGAGGCTACACCTTC. It translates to CASSYSRREGGYTF.

This clonotype was observed at least ten times. The V and J genes are TRBV3-1 and TRBJ2-7; no clear D. The V gene's germline CDR1 is LGHDT and CDR2 YNNKEL (reference sequence). V was clipped by 3 bases and J by 2 bases, with 11 bases between them. This CDR3 has 14 residues. In DNA form, the CDR3 reads TGTGCCAGCAGCCAGTTAGACGGAGCCTACGAGCAGTACTTC. Its translation: CASSQLDGAYEQYF.

This clonotype was found many times. The rearrangement uses TRBV3-1 and TRBJ2-3; D call uncertain. Trimming removed 2 bases at V and 0 bases at J, with 6 bases between. From germline, CDR1 is LGHDT and CDR2 YNNKEL (reference sequence). The CDR3 spans 14 residues. This chain's CDR3 is CASSQYTSTDTQYF. In DNA, the CDR3 is TGTGCCAGCAGCCAATACACCAGCACAGATACGCAGTATTTT.

This clonotype has a handful of counts. The rearrangement uses TRBV18 and TRBJ2-2, with no clear D. This CDR3 has 14 amino acids. V lost 3 bases and J 3 bases, leaving 8 bases between the germline ends. Germline V lookup: CDR1 KGHSH, CDR2 LQKENI. The CDR3 sequence is CASSPFSDTGELFF. Here the CDR3 DNA reads TGTGCCAGCTCACCTTTCTCTGACACCGGGGAGCTGTTTTTT. Full variable domain (missing parts from reference TRBV18 and TRBJ2-2): NAGVMQNPRHLVRRRGQEARLRCSPMKGHSHVYWYRQLPEEGLKFMVYLQKENIIDESGMPKERFSAEFPKEGPSILRIQQVVRGDSAAYFCASSPFSDTGELFFGEGSRLTVL.

This clonotype has a count of ten or more. V gene TRBV16 combines with J gene TRBJ2-1, with TRBD2 matching 9 bases. The CDR3 contains 15 residues. After removal of 3 bases from V and 10 bases from J, the junction contained 10 bases not matched to a gene. In germline, CDR1 is KGHSY, CDR2 FQNENV. The CDR3 spells CASSQAQRGAKEQFF. The DNA for the CDR3 is TGTGCCAGCAGCCAGGCCCAGCGGGGGGCTAAGGAGCAGTTCTTC.

The table lists this clonotype with many counts. The chain links TRBV6-1 to TRBJ1-5; D might be TRBD1 (5 bases). Deletions cut 7 bases from V and 3 bases from J, with 10 bases between. There are 13 residues in the CDR3. From germline, CDR1 is MNHNS and CDR2 SASEGT. DNA for the CDR3: TGTGCCAGCACCCGGGACGTCAATCAGCCCCAGCATTTT. This gives the protein CASTRDVNQPQHF.

In this sample, this clonotype turned up many times. The V gene is TRBV20-1, the J gene TRBJ1-5; weak D call: TRBD1 (5 bases). V was trimmed by 6 bases and J by 9 bases, leaving 18 bases between them. From germline, CDR1 is DFQATT and CDR2 SNEGSKA (reference sequence). The CDR3 spans 13 residues. Here the CDR3 reads CSAGRGIGPPQHF. The CDR3, as DNA: TGCAGTGCGGGACGGGGGATTGGTCCGCCCCAGCATTTT.

The gene calls are TRBV4-1 and TRBJ2-7; 7 bases agree with TRBD2. The CDR3 has 15 amino acids. The V and J ends lost 3 bases and 2 bases, in that order; junction bases with no gene match: 7. The germline V gene has CDR1 MGHRA and CDR2 YSYEKL. As DNA, the CDR3 is TGCGCCAGCAGCCACGTCGGCGGGGGTCCCTACGAGCAGTACTTC. Protein: CASSHVGGGPYEQYF.

This clonotype was detected ten times or more. The rearrangement uses TRBV29-1 and TRBJ2-3, with a tentative D call TRBD2 (6 bases). The CDR3 sequence is 12 residues long. The germline V gene has CDR1 SQVTM and CDR2 ANQGSEA. Trimming left V 3 bases short and J 8 bases short, with 12 bases between. The DNA of the CDR3 is TGCAGCGTTGAGTTGGAGGGACGTACGCAGTATTTT. It codes for CSVELEGRTQYF.

This clonotype turned up a few times. CDR3 region: CASAGNNQPQHF. CDR3 DNA sequence: TGTGCCAGCGCGGGAAATAACCAGCCCCAGCATTTT. This chain links TRBV2 with TRBJ1-5; D gene unclear. Germline CDR1 reads SNHLY; CDR2 reads FYNNEI. The CDR3 is 12 amino acids. The germline V and J ends were trimmed by 8 bases and 7 bases, with 12 bases remaining between them.

The CDR3, as DNA: TGTGCCAGCGGGGGGCTGCCCCAAGATACGCAGTATTTT. This sequence encodes CASGGLPQDTQYF. The rearrangement links TRBV19 to TRBJ2-3, with D possibly matching TRBD2 (7 bases). V lost 9 bases and J lost 5, with 15 bases in between. Germline V gives CDR1 LNHDA, CDR2 SQIVND (reference sequence). CDR3 length: 13 amino acids.

This clonotype was recorded many times. The chain uses TRBV11-1 and TRBJ1-6; D gene unclear. The CDR3 loop spans 13 amino acids. V shed 4 bases and J shed 9 bases, with 10 bases lying between them. Germline assignment: CDR1 SGHAT and CDR2 FQDESV (reference sequence). CDR3 sequence: CASSSEEGSPLHF. CDR3 sequence (DNA): TGTGCCAGCAGCTCAGAGGAAGGTTCACCCCTCCACTTT.

In this sample, this clonotype turned up many times. The rearrangement uses TRBV5-6 and TRBJ1-5; no reliable D call. Per the germline V gene, CDR1 is SGHDT and CDR2 is YYEEEE. The length of the CDR3 is 14 residues. Deletions cut 0 bases from V and 1 base from J, with 5 bases between. The CDR3 DNA reads TGTGCCAGCAGCTTGGCCAGAAGCAATCAGCCCCAGCATTTT. Translation: CASSLARSNQPQHF.

In this sample, this clonotype turned up many times. The J gene is TRBJ1-5, the V gene TRBV12-3 or TRBV12-4, with D perhaps TRBD1 (6 bases). The CDR3 covers 13 residues. Trimming removed 5 bases at V and 6 bases at J, with 11 bases between. The CDR3 DNA is TGTGCCAGCAGTACGGACAGAAGTCAGCCCCAGCATTTT. Amino acid sequence: CASSTDRSQPQHF.

This clonotype has a count of ten or more. V is TRBV12-3 or TRBV12-4 and J is TRBJ2-3, with D possibly being TRBD2 (5 bases). The V end was cut by 3 bases, the J end by 3 bases, with 7 bases between. The CDR3 totals 13 residues. The chain's CDR3 is CASSFGETDTQYF. The CDR3 DNA is TGTGCCAGCAGTTTCGGGGAGACAGATACGCAGTATTTT.

This clonotype was seen many times. The chain joins TRBV7-6 to TRBJ2-2; a weak D match, TRBD2 (5 bases). The CDR3 is 16 amino acids. Trimming took off 1 base at V and 4 bases at J, with 13 bases between the two ends. Germline V lookup: CDR1 SGHVS, CDR2 FNYEAQ. Written as DNA, the CDR3 is TGTGCCAGCAGCTTAGAGGCCCAGAGGGTCACCGGGGAGCTGTTTTTT. This sequence encodes CASSLEAQRVTGELFF.